This T cell receptor beta chain was profiled in a study of blood T cell repertoires in COVID-19. Whole-study context: Whether acute or convalescent, the COVID-19 samples came from the United States, Italy and Spain.

Using immunoSEQ multiplex PCR, the repertoire was profiled, and TCRdb retains in-frame clones only, with some absent. The repertoire holds approximately 200,000 clones, with around nine tenths as singletons. Germline V gene sequence: CDR1 LNHDA, CDR2 SQIVND (reference sequence). V lost 6 bases, J lost 3 bases, and 3 bases stayed unmatched. The CDR3 consists of 14 residues. This TCR was sampled from a man in his 60s who had recovered from COVID-19. The chain combines TRBV19 with TRBJ2-2, with TRBD1 matching 8 bases. The source material was peripheral blood. For the CDR3, the DNA is TGTGCCAGTAGGCCGGGACAGGACACCGGGGAGCTGTTTTTT. Its protein is CASRPGQDTGELFF.